Included here is one T cell receptor beta chain sequence, with context. This clonotype was observed a handful of times. This clone's antigen is unknown. The sample holds no much larger clone one base away, and base qualities are not on file. The data originate from a study of T-cell memory formation after mild COVID-19 (dated by TCRdb to the early 2020s). In terms of the full investigation: TCR sequence clusters from the two donors were found to be largely donor specific. Longitudinal TCRalpha and TCRbeta repertoire sequencing tracked T-cell clones expanding and contracting after mild COVID-19 in a couple of donors. The cohort was made up of two young adult volunteers, one female and one male, who were previously healthy.

Data came from an Illumina NovaSeq 6000. TCRalpha and TCRbeta cDNA libraries were built by 5'RACE with constant-segment primers, adding sample barcodes and unique molecular identifiers. Trizol reagent was used to extract RNA from every sample. Amplification of the libraries took two PCR steps, and the second step added a second sample barcode plus Illumina TruSeq adapters. Sequencing of the libraries was done on an Illumina NovaSeq, producing 2 x 150 bp paired-end reads. On the authors' methods: With migec v1.2.7, reads were demultiplexed and then collapsed into UMI-guided consensus sequences. Using mixcr v2.1.11, the UMI consensuses were aligned to TRA and TRB V and J templates and assembled into clonotypes. A clonotype was counted as expanded or contracted only when both edgeR and NoisET called the clonotype significant, with the noise models trained on biological replicates. For edgeR calls, a false discovery rate-adjusted p below 0.01 and a log2 fold-change threshold of 1 were applied. As an exploratory analysis of dynamics, PCA with hierarchical clustering was applied to max-normalized trajectories of the 1000 most abundant clonotypes. Separately sequenced CD4+ and CD8+ repertoires were used to assign the CD4 or CD8 phenotype of responding clones. TCRdb handled the public reads itself, with Q25 trimming in fastp and clone calling in MiXCR, and kept productive beta chains. Rows matching on CDR3 protein sequence are summarized as one entry with the most common DNA and genes. For this entry, the V and J calls and clone size follow TCRdb and not the study's own pipeline. Counted in this sample were 150,000 to 200,000 distinct CDR3 sequences; 13% to 15% of them appeared once. The biggest ten clones account for around an eighth of the sample.

Ficoll-Paque density gradient centrifugation was the method used to isolate PBMCs. The study at large found these results: Only two mild cases were covered in the study, and larger cohorts including severe cases with pre-infection samples were considered necessary. Contracting CD4+ clones were found mainly in CM and EM memory subsets, while CD8+ clones were enriched in EMRA. SARS-CoV-2 specificity was not confirmed for the second-wave clones peaking on day 37. The detection of some responding clones in pre-infection memory suggests that pre-existing cross-reactive memory T cells joined the SARS-CoV-2 response. Clones that contracted from day 15 to 85 showed balanced CD4/CD8 phenotypes, whereas a second wave of clones that expanded from day 15 to 37 leaned towards CD4+.

The CDR3, from cysteine to phenylalanine, totals 13 residues. The entry retains the CDR3 DNA only, 39 bases that are in frame from base 1. V is cut back by 10 bases and J by 7 bases, with 6 bases in the junction unmatched. The germline V gene (reference sequence) specifies SEHNR as CDR1 and FQNEAQ as CDR2. The sample comprised PBMCs or a T cell subset sorted from them (not recorded which). The sequence is built from TRBV7-9 and TRBJ1-6; 8 middle bases align to TRBD1. The source of this sequence is an adult woman who had mild COVID-19 (a few samples of this study predate the infection). The sample titles of this study are shuffled in the database, so cell type and time point are left out; the donor was told from shared clones. The CDR3 reads as follows: CATGQGANSPLHF. Here is the DNA: TGTGCCACCGGCCAGGGGGCAAATTCACCCCTCCACTTT.